This T cell receptor beta chain appears in the sequencing data of a study of shared T cell receptors in the human thymus. The CDR3 is made up of 16 amino acids. Trimming took off 7 bases at V and 2 bases at J, with 19 bases between the two ends. The V gene's germline CDR1 is MNHEY and CDR2 SMNVEV (reference sequence). Clones were read by immunoSEQ multiplex PCR, and TCRdb kept only the in-frame ones, dropping some. The repertoire includes some 700,000 clones, 75% to 90% of them detected once, and 0.008% to 0.011% sits in the top ten. In addition, the sample was reused for a study of human thymus T cells. That source adds: Thymic and blood repertoires appeared to carry a bias in their V and J gene usage. Thymic TCR repertoires of unrelated people reportedly overlapped highly.

The chain joins TRBV27 to TRBJ2-3; weak D call: TRBD1 (6 bases). The sequence came from a girl under three years old with a congenital heart defect. Source material: thymocytes. CDR3 DNA sequence: TGTGCCAGCACCGGCGGCAGGGGAATACCCACAGATACGCAGTATTTT. Its protein product is CASTGGRGIPTDTQYF.